What follows are 32 T cell receptor beta chains derived from one specimen sequenced in a study of blood T cell repertoires in COVID-19. The protocol was immunoSEQ multiplex PCR, while the TCRdb copy is restricted to in-frame clones and leaves out a portion. The sample lists 150,000 or so clones; over 70% were seen once. Sequencing input: PBMCs or T cells enriched from blood (not recorded which). These receptors all stem from a man between 45 and 60 years old who had recovered from COVID-19.

The chain has TRBV18 and TRBJ2-3; tentatively, D is TRBD1 (7 bases). The V gene's germline CDR1 is KGHSH and CDR2 LQKENI. The CDR3 extends over 15 amino acids. Trimming removed 4 bases from V and 6 bases from J, with 17 bases in between. The CDR3 DNA sequence: TGTGCCAGCTCACGACAGGGAGGTATCGTGGATACGCAGTATTTT. Translating it yields CASSRQGGIVDTQYF.

The chain joins TRBV4-2 to TRBJ2-7; TRBD2 is a possible D gene (6 bases). Trimming took off 4 bases at V and 0 bases at J, with 16 bases between the two ends. CDR1 is LGHNA and CDR2 is YNFKEQ in the germline V gene. The CDR3 is 16 amino acids. CDR3 residues: CASSPGELVSSYEQYF. CDR3 bases: TGTGCCAGCAGCCCGGGGGAGTTAGTTAGCTCCTACGAGCAGTACTTC.

CDR3: CAISGQGTGNTIYF. Written as DNA, the CDR3 is TGTGCCATCAGTGGACAGGGGACTGGAAACACCATATATTTT. The V call is TRBV10-3, the J call TRBJ1-3; TRBD1 agrees at 8 bases. The V and J ends lost 4 bases and 2 bases, in that order; junction bases with no gene match: 1. This CDR3 comprises 14 residues. Germline CDR1 ENHRY, CDR2 SYGVKD.

V is TRBV7-9 and J is TRBJ1-1; 7 bases fit TRBD1. The V segment lost 1 base and the J segment 12 bases; nucleotides outside the gene matches: 11. From germline, CDR1 is SEHNR and CDR2 FQNEAQ (reference sequence). The CDR3 extends over 14 amino acids. The CDR3 reads CASSLEGALVMPFF. DNA for the CDR3: TGTGCCAGCAGCTTAGAGGGGGCATTGGTAATGCCTTTCTTT.

The J gene is TRBJ1-6, the V gene TRBV18; 8 nucleotides match TRBD1. This CDR3 comprises 17 residues. J was trimmed by 0 bases and V by 2 bases; bases with no gene match: 3. The germline V gene encodes CDR1 KGHSH and CDR2 LQKENI. CDR3 bases: TGTGCCAGCTCACCATACAGGGGGAGCTCCTATAATTCACCCCTCCACTTT. The encoded protein is CASSPYRGSSYNSPLHF.

V is TRBV4-1 and J is TRBJ1-1; D is perhaps TRBD1 (5 bases). The CDR3 runs 15 residues. Germline V lookup: CDR1 MGHRA, CDR2 YSYEKL. V was cut by 3 bases and J by 6 bases, with 17 bases left in between. CDR3 DNA sequence: TGCGCCAGCAGCCACACGACAGATCAGGTAGCTGAAGCTTTCTTT. Residues: CASSHTTDQVAEAFF.

The rearrangement uses TRBV27 and TRBJ2-3; D may be TRBD1 (6 bases). Germline CDR1 MNHEY, CDR2 SMNVEV (reference sequence). The CDR3 is 15 residues long. V was cut by 3 bases and J by 3 bases, with 13 bases left in between. CDR3 amino acids: CASSFTGKGTDTQYF. CDR3 bases: TGTGCCAGCAGTTTTACAGGGAAAGGAACAGATACGCAGTATTTT.

The chain uses TRBV6-5 and TRBJ1-3; perhaps TRBD1 as D (6 bases). Germline CDR1 and CDR2: MNHEY and SVGAGI. The CDR3 is made up of 14 amino acids. With 5 bases removed from V and 2 bases from J, the gap between germline ends came to 10 bases. The DNA for the CDR3 is TGTGCCAGCAGTCAGGGGTCCGCTGGAAACACCATATATTTT. Its protein product is CASSQGSAGNTIYF.

This chain links TRBV19 with TRBJ2-7, with 7 bases matching TRBD2. V shed 8 bases, J shed 6 bases, and the junction held 10 bases outside the gene matches. This CDR3 has 13 amino acids. The germline CDR1 and CDR2 sequences are LNHDA and SQIVND (reference sequence). The CDR3 coding sequence is TGTGCCAGTGGAGAGCGGGACGGGGGCGAGCAGTACTTC. This sequence encodes CASGERDGGEQYF.

The chain uses TRBV11-3 and TRBJ2-7, with D possibly matching TRBD1 (6 bases). This CDR3 region has 13 residues. Trimming cost V 0 bases and J 5 bases, with 8 bases left between them. Germline V gives CDR1 SGHNT, CDR2 YENEEA. CDR3 sequence reads: CASSLDQGHEQYF. The CDR3 nucleotides are TGTGCCAGCAGCTTAGATCAGGGGCACGAGCAGTACTTC.

The chain recombines TRBV14 with TRBJ2-7; D might be TRBD1 (5 bases). The germline CDR1 and CDR2 sequences are SGHDN and FVKESK. The length of the CDR3 is 13 residues. The V end was cut by 2 bases, the J end by 7 bases, with 12 bases between. The CDR3 DNA reads as TGTGCCAGCAGCCAAAGAGCAGGGCGGGAGCAGTACTTC. Translating it yields CASSQRAGREQYF. The variable domain in full, completed from reference TRBV14 and TRBJ2-7, reads EAGVTQFPSHSVIEKGQTVTLRCDPISGHDNLYWYRRVMGKEIKFLLHFVKESKQDESGMPNNRFLAERTGGTYSTLKVQPAELEDSGVYFCASSQRAGREQYFGPGTRLTVT.

This rearrangement joins TRBV21-1 to TRBJ1-1; the D segment call TRBD1 is taken from the table without a DNA check. TRBV21-1 is flagged as a pseudogene. The length of the CDR3 is 16 residues. The CDR3, as DNA: TGTGCCAGCAGCGCCAGGACAGGGGGTGAGAACACTGAAGCTTTCTTT. It encodes CASSARTGGENTEAFF.

This clone came up a few times. The chain employs TRBV28 and TRBJ2-2, with D unclear. This CDR3 region has 13 residues. Germline V lookup: CDR1 MDHEN, CDR2 SYDVKM. V dropped 5 bases and J dropped 6 bases, with 10 bases sitting between them. CDR3 bases: TGTGCCAGCAGTGTGACTCGGGCCGGGGAGCTGTTTTTT. Encoded protein: CASSVTRAGELFF.

The chain employs TRBV3-1 (or the pseudogene TRBV3-2) and TRBJ1-5; D gene uncertain. Per the germline V gene, CDR1 is LGHDT and CDR2 is YNNKEL (reference sequence). Trimming took off 0 bases at V and 2 bases at J, with 14 bases between the two ends. This CDR3 spans 17 amino acids. CDR3 DNA sequence: TGTGCCAGCAGCCAAGAGGGAGGCAGCCTTGGCAATCAGCCCCAGCATTTT. This codes for CASSQEGGSLGNQPQHF.

The gene calls are TRBV6-6 and TRBJ2-7; 8 nucleotides match TRBD1. V shed 6 bases, J shed 1 base, and the junction held 5 bases outside the gene matches. CDR1 and CDR2 (germline): MNHNY, SVGAGI (reference sequence). This CDR3 has 14 residues. CDR3 in DNA: TGTGCCAGCAGGTGGCAGGGGGCTTCCTACGAGCAGTACTTC. Translation: CASRWQGASYEQYF.

J is TRBJ1-6 and V is TRBV28; D is unclear. CDR3 length: 15 amino acids. Trimming took off 4 bases at V and 0 bases at J, with 7 bases between the two ends. CDR1 MDHEN and CDR2 SYDVKM come from the germline V gene. In DNA, the CDR3 is TGTGCCAGCAGTTCGGGGAGCTCCTATAATTCACCCCTCCACTTT. Protein: CASSSGSSYNSPLHF.

The V gene is TRBV2, the J gene TRBJ2-3; 7 positions agree with TRBD1. The V and J ends lost 10 bases and 0 bases, in that order; junction bases with no gene match: 13. CDR3 length: 16 residues. The germline V gene encodes CDR1 SNHLY and CDR2 FYNNEI. The CDR3 loop reads CAIRRIQGDSTDTQYF. CDR3 DNA sequence: TGTGCCATCCGCCGAATTCAGGGGGACAGCACAGATACGCAGTATTTT.

The V gene is TRBV25-1, the J gene TRBJ2-3; 7 nucleotides match TRBD2. Germline CDR1 is MGHDK and CDR2 is SYGVNS. The CDR3 has 12 residues. J lost 4 bases, V lost 8 bases, and 3 bases had no gene match. DNA for the CDR3: TGTGCCAGCGTTGGGGGGGCAGATACGCAGTATTTT. Amino acids: CASVGGADTQYF.

This clone turned up a few times. This chain connects TRBV27 to TRBJ1-1; D perhaps matches TRBD1 (5 bases). V lost 4 bases and J 4 bases, leaving 16 bases between the germline ends. The CDR3 covers 15 residues. The germline V gene has CDR1 MNHEY and CDR2 SMNVEV (reference sequence). DNA for the CDR3: TGTGCCAGCAGTTACTGGGGGGGGGAGGGCACTGAAGCTTTCTTT. Its translation: CASSYWGGEGTEAFF.

This rearrangement joins TRBV18 to TRBJ1-1; 9 bases are a match to TRBD1. The CDR3 consists of 15 residues. V shed 6 bases and J 4 bases; nucleotides not matched to a gene: 9. The germline CDR1 and CDR2 sequences are KGHSH and LQKENI. The CDR3 spells CASSGDRAASTEAFF. CDR3 nucleotide sequence: TGTGCCAGCTCCGGGGACAGGGCAGCATCCACTGAAGCTTTCTTT.

This chain uses TRBV3-1 (or the pseudogene TRBV3-2) with TRBJ1-5; 7 nucleotides agree with TRBD1. The CDR3 loop spans 16 amino acids. V was pared by 3 bases and J by 4 bases, with 9 bases of the junction left unmatched. The germline CDR1 and CDR2 sequences are LGHDT and YNNKEL (reference sequence). The CDR3 region has the DNA TGTGCCAGCAGCCATAGTGACAGGGAGAAGAATCAGCCCCAGCATTTT. As protein: CASSHSDREKNQPQHF.

The rearrangement links TRBV10-2 to TRBJ2-7; 9 positions match TRBD2. CDR1 is WSHSY and CDR2 is SAAADI in the germline V gene. The CDR3 has 14 residues. V trimming: 3 bases; J trimming: 4 bases; junction bases outside the gene matches: 4. The CDR3 nucleotides are TGCGCCAGCAGTGACGCGGGAGGGCCTTACGAGCAGTACTTC. Its translation: CASSDAGGPYEQYF.

This rearrangement joins TRBV10-3 to TRBJ2-3, with a weak D call TRBD2 (5 bases). The ends were cut back, 4 bases at V and 5 bases at J, with 10 bases in the middle. This CDR3 has 13 residues. CDR1 is ENHRY, CDR2 SYGVKD, per germline. In DNA form, the CDR3 reads TGTGCCATCAGTGTTGACGGGGAAGATACGCAGTATTTT. This sequence encodes CAISVDGEDTQYF.

There are a few counts of this clone. The gene calls are TRBV6-6 and TRBJ1-6, with TRBD1 matching 8 bases. The CDR3 covers 16 residues. With 2 bases clipped from V and 7 bases from J, the junction kept 7 bases outside the gene matches. CDR1 is MNHNY and CDR2 is SVGAGI in the germline V gene (reference sequence). CDR3 amino acids: CASSYTPSGGNSPLHF. The CDR3 DNA sequence: TGTGCCAGCAGTTACACACCCTCAGGGGGCAATTCACCCCTCCACTTT.

The rearrangement uses TRBV29-1 and TRBJ2-5; D is possibly TRBD2 (6 bases). Germline V CDR1 and CDR2: SQVTM, ANQGSEA. The CDR3 contains 14 residues. V shed 6 bases and J shed 1 base, with 15 bases lying between them. The CDR3 sequence: CSVTGGGSQETQYF. For the CDR3, the DNA is TGCAGCGTCACGGGTGGGGGGAGCCAAGAGACCCAGTACTTC.

V and J are TRBV19 and TRBJ1-1; no clear D gene. This CDR3 has 14 amino acids. The V gene lost 1 base and the J gene lost 4 bases, with 10 bases spanning the gap. Per germline, CDR1 LNHDA and CDR2 SQIVND (reference sequence). CDR3 nucleotide sequence: TGTGCCAGTAGTATAGTCCCGGGTAGCACTGAAGCTTTCTTT. Translation: CASSIVPGSTEAFF.

The chain employs TRBV2 and TRBJ2-5; D perhaps matches TRBD2 (5 bases). CDR3 length: 15 residues. The germline V gene has CDR1 SNHLY and CDR2 FYNNEI. V shed 6 bases and J shed 1 base, with 15 bases lying between them. The CDR3 here is CASRKSGSVQETQYF. Written as DNA, the CDR3 is TGTGCCAGCAGGAAAAGCGGATCCGTCCAAGAGACCCAGTACTTC.

This chain links TRBV7-6 with TRBJ2-7; 9 bases are shared with TRBD1. CDR1 is SGHVS and CDR2 is FNYEAQ in the germline V gene. CDR3 length: 13 amino acids. V dropped 5 bases and J dropped 6; count of bases not matched to a gene: 5. The CDR3 nucleotides are TGTGCCAGCAGCGCTACGACAGGGGGCGAGCAGTACTTC. Translated, it gives CASSATTGGEQYF.

The chain couples TRBV5-1 to TRBJ1-1; D remains ambiguous. The CDR3 loop spans 14 amino acids. Trimming shortened V by 0 bases and J by 2 bases, and 8 bases separated the two germline ends. Germline CDR1 SGHRS, CDR2 YFSETQ. Written as DNA, the CDR3 is TGCGCCAGCAGCTTGGCGGAGGGAAACACTGAAGCTTTCTTT. Translated, it gives CASSLAEGNTEAFF.

The chain joins TRBV2 to TRBJ1-3; D unresolved. Germline-derived CDR1 and CDR2 are SNHLY and FYNNEI. Trimming cost V 4 bases and J 2 bases, with 9 bases left between them. The CDR3 runs 14 residues. In nucleotides, the CDR3 is TGTGCCAGCAGTGTCACGGTTACTGGAAACACCATATATTTT. It specifies CASSVTVTGNTIYF.

V and J are TRBV7-2 and TRBJ2-7; D uncertain. Germline lookup yields CDR1 SGHTA and CDR2 FQGNSA. V was pared by 5 bases and J by 4 bases, with 12 bases between. The CDR3 runs 13 residues. CDR3 nucleotide sequence: TGTGCCAGCAGCCCCCCCCCTATATACGAGCAGTACTTC. This encodes CASSPPPIYEQYF.

A word on this clone: The CDR3 carries no conserved terminal phenylalanine or tryptophan, so it likely arises from a read error. The limits of the CDR3 on the DNA are not certain, so only TCRdb's listed CDR3 is given. The rearrangement joins TRBV11-3 to TRBJ1-4; the table's D call TRBD1 went unverified against the DNA. CDR1 SGHNT and CDR2 YENEEA come from the germline V gene. The CDR3 has 14 residues if both end residues are counted. The CDR3: CASSLVPRPGDRIH.